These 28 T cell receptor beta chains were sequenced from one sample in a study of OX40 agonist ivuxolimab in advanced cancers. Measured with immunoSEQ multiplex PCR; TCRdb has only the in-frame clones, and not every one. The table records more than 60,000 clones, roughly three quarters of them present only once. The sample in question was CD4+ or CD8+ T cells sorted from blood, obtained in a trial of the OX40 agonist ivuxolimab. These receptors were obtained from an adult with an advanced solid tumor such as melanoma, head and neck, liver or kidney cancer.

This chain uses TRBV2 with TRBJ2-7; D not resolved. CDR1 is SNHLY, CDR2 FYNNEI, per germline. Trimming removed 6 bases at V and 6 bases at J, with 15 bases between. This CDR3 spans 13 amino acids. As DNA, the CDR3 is TGTGCCAGCAGGGACCGTGGGGTGGGCGAGCAGTACTTC. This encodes CASRDRGVGEQYF.

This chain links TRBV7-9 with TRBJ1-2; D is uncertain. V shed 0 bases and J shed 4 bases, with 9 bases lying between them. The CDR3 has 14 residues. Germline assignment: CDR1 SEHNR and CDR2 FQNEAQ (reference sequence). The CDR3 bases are TGTGCCAGCAGCTTAGCAAACAGACTCTATGGCTACACCTTC. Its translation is CASSLANRLYGYTF.

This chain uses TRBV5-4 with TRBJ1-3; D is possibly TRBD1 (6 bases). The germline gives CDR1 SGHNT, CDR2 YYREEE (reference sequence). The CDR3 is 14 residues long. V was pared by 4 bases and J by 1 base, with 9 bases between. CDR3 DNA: TGTGCCAGCAGCCTACAGGGATCTGGAAACACCATATATTTT. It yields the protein CASSLQGSGNTIYF.

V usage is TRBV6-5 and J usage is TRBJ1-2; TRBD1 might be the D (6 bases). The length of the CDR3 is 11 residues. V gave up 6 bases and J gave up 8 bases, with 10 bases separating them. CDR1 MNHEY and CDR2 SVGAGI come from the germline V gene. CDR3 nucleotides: TGTGCCAGCAGAGCAGGGGAAGGCTACACCTTC. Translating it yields CASRAGEGYTF.

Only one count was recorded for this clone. For the CDR3, the DNA is TGTGCCAGCAGTGCAAACCTCCGGGACCCATTTGGCTACACCTTC. Translated, it gives CASSANLRDPFGYTF. The gene calls are TRBV27 and TRBJ1-2; possible D gene TRBD1, 5 bases. CDR3 length: 15 amino acids. Trimming left V 5 bases short and J 7 bases short, with 20 bases between. Germline CDR1 MNHEY, CDR2 SMNVEV (reference sequence).

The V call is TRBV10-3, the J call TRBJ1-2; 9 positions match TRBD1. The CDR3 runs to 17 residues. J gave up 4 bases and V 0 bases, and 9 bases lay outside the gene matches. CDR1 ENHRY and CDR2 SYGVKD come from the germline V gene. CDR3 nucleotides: TGTGCCATCAGTGAGTCGTTGGGACAGGGAACGTCCTATGGCTACACCTTC. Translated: CAISESLGQGTSYGYTF.

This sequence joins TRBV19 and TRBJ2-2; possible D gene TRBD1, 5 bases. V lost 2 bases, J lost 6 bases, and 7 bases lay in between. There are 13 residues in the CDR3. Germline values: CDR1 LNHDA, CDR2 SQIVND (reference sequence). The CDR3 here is CASSIQGSGELFF. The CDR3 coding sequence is TGTGCCAGTAGTATACAGGGATCCGGGGAGCTGTTTTTT.

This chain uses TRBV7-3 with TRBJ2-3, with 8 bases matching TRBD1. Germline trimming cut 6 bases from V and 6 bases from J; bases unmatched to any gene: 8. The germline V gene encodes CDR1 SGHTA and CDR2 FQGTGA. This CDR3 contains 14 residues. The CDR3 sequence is CASRTDRAADTQYF. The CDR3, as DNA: TGTGCCAGCAGGACGGACAGGGCTGCGGATACGCAGTATTTT.

The CDR3 spells CASSQVQTGGSGNTIYF. The CDR3 DNA is TGTGCCAGCAGCCAAGTCCAAACAGGGGGCTCTGGAAACACCATATATTTT. The V gene is TRBV4-2, the J gene TRBJ1-3, with TRBD1 matching over 8 bases. This CDR3 contains 17 residues. From germline, CDR1 is LGHNA and CDR2 YNFKEQ. J lost 0 bases, V lost 1 base, and 5 bases had no gene match.

CDR3: CASSVLGDTTGELFF. As DNA, the CDR3 is TGTGCCAGCAGCGTACTCGGGGATACCACCGGGGAGCTGTTTTTT. The chain carries TRBV9 and TRBJ2-2, with D maybe TRBD2 (5 bases). Trimming cost V 1 base and J 4 bases, with 11 bases left between them. Germline CDR1 is SGDLS and CDR2 is YYNGEE. The CDR3 has 15 residues. The full variable domain, with the rest looked up from reference TRBV9 and TRBJ2-2, is DSGVTQTPKHLITATGQRVTLRCSPRSGDLSVYWYQQSLDQGLQFLIQYYNGEERAKGNILERFSAQQFPDLHSELNLSSLELGDSALYFCASSVLGDTTGELFFGEGSRLTVL.

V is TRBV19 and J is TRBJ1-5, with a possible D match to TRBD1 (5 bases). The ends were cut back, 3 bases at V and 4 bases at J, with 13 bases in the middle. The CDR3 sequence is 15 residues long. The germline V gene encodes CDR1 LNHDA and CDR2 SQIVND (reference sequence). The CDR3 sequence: CASSIPGALNQPQHF. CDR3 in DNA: TGTGCCAGTAGTATCCCCGGGGCACTAAATCAGCCCCAGCATTTT. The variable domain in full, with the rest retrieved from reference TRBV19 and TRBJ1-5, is DGGITQSPKYLFRKEGQNVTLSCEQNLNHDAMYWYRQDPGQGLRLIYYSQIVNDFQKGDIAEGYSVSREKKESFPLTVTSAQKNPTAFYLCASSIPGALNQPQHFGDGTRLSIL.

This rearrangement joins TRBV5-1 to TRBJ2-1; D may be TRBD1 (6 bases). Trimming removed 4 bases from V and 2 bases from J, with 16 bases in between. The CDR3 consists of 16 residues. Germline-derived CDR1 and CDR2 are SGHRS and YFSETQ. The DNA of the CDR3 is TGCGCCAGCAGCGTATCCCCACAGGGTACCTACAATGAGCAGTTCTTC. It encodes CASSVSPQGTYNEQFF. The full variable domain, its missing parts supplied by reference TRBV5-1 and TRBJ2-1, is KAGVTQTPRYLIKTRGQQVTLSCSPISGHRSVSWYQQTPGQGLQFLFEYFSETQRNKGNFPGRFSGRQFSNSRSEMNVSTLELGDSALYLCASSVSPQGTYNEQFFGPGTRLTVL.

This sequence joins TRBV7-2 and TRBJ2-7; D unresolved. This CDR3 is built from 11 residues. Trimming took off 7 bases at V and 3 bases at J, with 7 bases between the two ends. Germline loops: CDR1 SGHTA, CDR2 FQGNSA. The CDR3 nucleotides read TGTGCCAGCACCCGGAGCTACGAGCAGTACTTC. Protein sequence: CASTRSYEQYF.

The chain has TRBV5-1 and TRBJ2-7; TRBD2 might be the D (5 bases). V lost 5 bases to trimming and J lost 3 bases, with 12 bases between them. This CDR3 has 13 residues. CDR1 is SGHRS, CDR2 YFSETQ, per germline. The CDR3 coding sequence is TGCGCCAGCAGATACAATGAGGGCTACGAGCAGTACTTC. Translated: CASRYNEGYEQYF.

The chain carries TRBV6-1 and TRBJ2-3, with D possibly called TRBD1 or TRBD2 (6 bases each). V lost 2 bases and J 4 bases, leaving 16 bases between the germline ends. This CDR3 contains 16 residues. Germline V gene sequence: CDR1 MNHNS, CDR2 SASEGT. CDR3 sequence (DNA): TGTGCCAGCAGTGAACGGGGGCCCCCCCTCCCAGATACGCAGTATTTT. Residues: CASSERGPPLPDTQYF.

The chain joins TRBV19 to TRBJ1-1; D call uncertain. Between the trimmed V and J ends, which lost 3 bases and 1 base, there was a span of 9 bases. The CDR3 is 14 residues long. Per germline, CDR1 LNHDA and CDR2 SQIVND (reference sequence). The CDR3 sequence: CASSIGRKNTEAFF. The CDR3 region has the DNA TGTGCCAGTAGTATCGGCCGGAAGAACACTGAAGCTTTCTTT.

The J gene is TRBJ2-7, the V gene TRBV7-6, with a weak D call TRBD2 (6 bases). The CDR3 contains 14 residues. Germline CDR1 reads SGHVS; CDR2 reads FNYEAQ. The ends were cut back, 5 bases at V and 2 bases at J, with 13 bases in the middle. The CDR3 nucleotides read TGTGCCAGCAGCCCAGGACTAATTGCCTACGAGCAGTACTTC. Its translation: CASSPGLIAYEQYF.

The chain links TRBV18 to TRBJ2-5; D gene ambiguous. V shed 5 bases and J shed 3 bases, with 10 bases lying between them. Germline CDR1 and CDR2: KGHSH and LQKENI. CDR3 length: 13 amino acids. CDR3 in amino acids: CASSTGTEETQYF. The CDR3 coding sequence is TGTGCCAGCTCAACCGGTACAGAAGAGACCCAGTACTTC.

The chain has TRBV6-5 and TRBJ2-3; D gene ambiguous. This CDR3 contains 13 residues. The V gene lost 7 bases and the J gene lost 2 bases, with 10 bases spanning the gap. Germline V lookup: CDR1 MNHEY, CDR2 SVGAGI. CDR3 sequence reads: CASTPSPTDTQYF. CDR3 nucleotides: TGTGCCAGCACTCCCTCCCCCACAGATACGCAGTATTTT.

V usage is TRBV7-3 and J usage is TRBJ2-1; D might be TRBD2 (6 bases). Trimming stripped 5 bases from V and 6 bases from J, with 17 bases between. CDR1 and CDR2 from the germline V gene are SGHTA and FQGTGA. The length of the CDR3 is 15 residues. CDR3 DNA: TGTGCCAGCAGCCCAACGGGACTCCTTCCCAATGAGCAGTTCTTC. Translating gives CASSPTGLLPNEQFF.

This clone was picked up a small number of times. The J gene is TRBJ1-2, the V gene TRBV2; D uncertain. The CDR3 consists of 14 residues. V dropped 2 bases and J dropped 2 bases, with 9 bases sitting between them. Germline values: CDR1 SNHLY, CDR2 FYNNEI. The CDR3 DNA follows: TGTGCCAGCAGTGAACGGGCGGTGAACTATGGCTACACCTTC. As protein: CASSERAVNYGYTF.

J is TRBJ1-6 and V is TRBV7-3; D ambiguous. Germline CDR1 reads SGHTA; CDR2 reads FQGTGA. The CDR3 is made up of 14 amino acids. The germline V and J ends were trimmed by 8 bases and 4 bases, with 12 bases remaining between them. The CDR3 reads CASRLDLYNSPLHF. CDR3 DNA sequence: TGTGCCAGCCGTTTAGACCTATATAATTCACCCCTCCACTTT.

CDR3 loop: CASSLQPTVNTGELFF. The CDR3 coding sequence is TGTGCCAGCTCACTACAGCCGACGGTGAACACCGGGGAGCTGTTTTTT. The V and J genes are TRBV18 and TRBJ2-2; D call uncertain. CDR3 length: 16 amino acids. Germline V gives CDR1 KGHSH, CDR2 LQKENI. V was shortened by 4 bases and J by 1 base, with 13 bases between the two germline ends.

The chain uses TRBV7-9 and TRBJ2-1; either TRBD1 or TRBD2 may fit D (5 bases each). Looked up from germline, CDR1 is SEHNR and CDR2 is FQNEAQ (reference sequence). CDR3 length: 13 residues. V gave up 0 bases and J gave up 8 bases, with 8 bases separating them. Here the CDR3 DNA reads TGTGCCAGCAGCTTAGCGGGGGTGGATGAGCAGTTCTTC. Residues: CASSLAGVDEQFF.

Written as DNA, the CDR3 is TGTGCCAGCAGCTCTTGGGGGGGCCGGGCATTTCCCTACGAGCAGTACTTC. Translated: CASSSWGGRAFPYEQYF. The chain uses TRBV5-4 and TRBJ2-7; tentatively, D is TRBD2 (7 bases). Looked up from germline, CDR1 is SGHNT and CDR2 is YYREEE (reference sequence). V was clipped by 3 bases and J by 2 bases, with 21 bases between them. This CDR3 has 17 residues.

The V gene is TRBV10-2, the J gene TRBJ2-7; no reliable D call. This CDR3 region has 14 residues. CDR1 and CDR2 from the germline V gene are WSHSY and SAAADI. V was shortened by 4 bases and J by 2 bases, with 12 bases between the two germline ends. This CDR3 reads CASSGHSPTYEQYF. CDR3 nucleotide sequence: TGCGCCAGCAGTGGGCACAGCCCAACCTACGAGCAGTACTTC.

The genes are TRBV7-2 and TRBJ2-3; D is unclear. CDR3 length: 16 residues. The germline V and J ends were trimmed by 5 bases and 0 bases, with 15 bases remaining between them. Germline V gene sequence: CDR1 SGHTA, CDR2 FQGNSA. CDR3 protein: CASSPSLSLSTDTQYF. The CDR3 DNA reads TGTGCCAGCAGCCCTTCCCTATCTTTGAGCACAGATACGCAGTATTTT.

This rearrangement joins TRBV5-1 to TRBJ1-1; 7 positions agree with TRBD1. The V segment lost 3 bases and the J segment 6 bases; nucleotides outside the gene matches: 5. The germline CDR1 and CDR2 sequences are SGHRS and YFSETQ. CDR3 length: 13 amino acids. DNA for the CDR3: TGCGCCAGCAGCTCAGAACAGGGGTCTGAAGCTTTCTTT. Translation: CASSSEQGSEAFF.